This T cell receptor (beta chain) is from a study of CD8+ T cells in alopecia areata. Treatment given: oral pan-JAK inhibitor, 5-10 mg twice daily. RNA was extracted and reverse transcribed into cDNA as the sequencing template. Assay used: immunoSEQ multiplex PCR; TCRdb lists only in-frame clones, some missing. The table has about 140,000 clones, about 86% seen once; the top ten hold roughly 13%. V lost 6 bases, J lost 0 bases, and 5 bases stayed unmatched. From germline, CDR1 is GTSNPN and CDR2 SVGIG (reference sequence). The CDR3 extends over 15 amino acids. This TCR was sampled from a human donor with alopecia areata. The V call is TRBV30, the J call TRBJ2-2; 9 nucleotides align to TRBD2. The source was CD8+ T cells sorted from blood, collected at week 4, from a patient treated with tofacitinib. The CDR3 protein is CACRAGGANTGELFF. Here the CDR3 DNA reads TGTGCCTGTCGAGCGGGGGGCGCGAACACCGGGGAGCTGTTTTTT.